One sample yielded the 19 T cell receptor beta chains listed below, sequenced in a study of CD8 T cells in Susac syndrome. An amount of RNA that ranged from roughly 0.5 to 1 ug was reverse transcribed with random hexamers. A single record per CDR3 protein comes from TCRdb applying MiXCR to the immunoSEQ multiplex PCR reads. The sample has some 150,000 distinct CDR3 sequences; over 85% are singletons. Sequencing was carried out using CD8+ T cells from PBMCs. The source of these receptors is a human donor with multiple sclerosis.

The chain couples TRBV11-2 to TRBJ2-7, with 9 nucleotides matching TRBD2. The germline gives CDR1 SGHAT, CDR2 FQNNGV. Trimming removed 1 base from V and 5 bases from J; junction bases left unmatched: 3. The CDR3 extends over 14 amino acids. CDR3: CASSLVAGGNEQYF. CDR3 nucleotides: TGTGCCAGCAGCTTAGTTGCGGGGGGGAACGAGCAGTACTTC. Supplemented by reference TRBV11-2 and TRBJ2-7, the full variable domain reads EAGVAQSPRYKIIEKRQSVAFWCNPISGHATLYWYQQILGQGPKLLIQFQNNGVVDDSQLPKDRFSAERLKGVDSTLKIQPAKLEDSAVYLCASSLVAGGNEQYFGPGTRLTVT.

The chain links TRBV7-9 to TRBJ1-1, with 8 bases that match TRBD1. The germline CDR1 and CDR2 sequences are SEHNR and FQNEAQ (reference sequence). V lost 4 bases to trimming and J lost 6 bases; unmatched junction nucleotides: 10. The CDR3 loop spans 15 amino acids. The CDR3, as DNA: TGTGCCAGCAGCTCTCCGGACAGGGTAAGGCCTGAAGCTTTCTTT. Translation: CASSSPDRVRPEAFF.

The chain employs TRBV19 and TRBJ2-7; TRBD1 aligns across 7 bases. Per germline, CDR1 LNHDA and CDR2 SQIVND (reference sequence). This CDR3 spans 15 amino acids. V was pared by 3 bases and J by 2 bases, with 7 bases of the junction left unmatched. The CDR3 sequence: CASSMSGGEAYEQYF. Here the CDR3 DNA reads TGTGCCAGTAGTATGTCAGGGGGTGAAGCCTACGAGCAGTACTTC.

The chain couples TRBV4-3 to TRBJ2-3; 12 nucleotides align to TRBD1. This CDR3 is 17 amino acids long. Germline values: CDR1 LGHNA, CDR2 YSLEER. Losses at the gene ends were 0 bases for V and 2 bases for J; bases not matched to a gene: 3. CDR3 nucleotide sequence: TGCGCCAGCAGCCAAGAATTGGGACAGGGGGCCACAGATACGCAGTATTTT. This gives the protein CASSQELGQGATDTQYF.

The chain recombines TRBV7-2 with TRBJ2-7; D is undetermined. V lost 6 bases and J lost 0, with 12 bases in between. Germline V gene data show CDR1 as SGHTA and CDR2 as FQGNSA. The CDR3 runs to 14 residues. In nucleotides, the CDR3 is TGTGCCAGCAGTTCTCGCGGCTCCTCCTACGAGCAGTACTTC. Translation gives CASSSRGSSYEQYF.

The V gene is TRBV29-1, the J gene TRBJ1-5, with D perhaps matching TRBD1 (5 bases). The CDR3 spans 13 residues. V shed 4 bases and J shed 3 bases, with 10 bases lying between them. CDR1 SQVTM and CDR2 ANQGSEA come from the germline V gene. The CDR3 DNA reads TGCAGCGTTGGGGAACAGGACAATCAGCCCCAGCATTTT. Protein: CSVGEQDNQPQHF. Looking up the rest from reference TRBV29-1 and TRBJ1-5 gives the full variable domain: SAVISQKPSRDICQRGTSLTIQCQVDSQVTMMFWYRQQPGQSLTLIATANQGSEATYESGFVIDKFPISRPNLTFSTLTVSNMSPEDSSIYLCSVGEQDNQPQHFGDGTRLSIL.

V gene TRBV27 combines with J gene TRBJ1-2; no definite D call. Germline assignment: CDR1 MNHEY and CDR2 SMNVEV (reference sequence). The CDR3 consists of 13 residues. V was clipped by 5 bases and J by 7 bases, with 14 bases between them. CDR3 loop: CASSPLGSPGYTF. The CDR3 nucleotides read TGTGCCAGCAGTCCCCTTGGGAGCCCTGGCTACACCTTC.

The rearrangement uses TRBV7-9 and TRBJ2-7; tentatively, D is TRBD2 (6 bases). Per the germline V gene, CDR1 is SEHNR and CDR2 is FQNEAQ (reference sequence). The germline V and J ends were trimmed by 3 bases and 5 bases, with 11 bases remaining between them. This CDR3 contains 13 residues. The CDR3 is CASSLPWGDEQYF. Here the CDR3 DNA reads TGTGCCAGCAGCTTGCCTTGGGGGGACGAGCAGTACTTC.

The chain links TRBV5-5 to TRBJ2-4; TRBD2 is a possible D gene (6 bases). This CDR3 spans 15 amino acids. In germline, CDR1 is SGHKS, CDR2 YYEKEE (reference sequence). Trimming cost V 6 bases and J 3 bases, with 16 bases left between them. The CDR3 DNA follows: TGTGCCAGCACGGGCGGGGCAGGTGGCAAAAACATTCAGTACTTC. It specifies CASTGGAGGKNIQYF.

V and J are TRBV9 and TRBJ2-7; D uncertain. Trimming stripped 0 bases from V and 6 bases from J, with 16 bases between. Germline-derived CDR1 and CDR2 are SGDLS and YYNGEE. The CDR3 consists of 15 residues. CDR3 amino acids: CASSVDEVRLREQYF. DNA of the CDR3: TGTGCCAGCAGCGTAGATGAGGTGAGATTACGCGAGCAGTACTTC.

This chain links TRBV14 with TRBJ1-5; no firm D call. The CDR3 is 13 amino acids. Per the germline V gene, CDR1 is SGHDN and CDR2 is FVKESK. Trimming removed 1 base at V and 7 bases at J, with 8 bases between. CDR3 nucleotides: TGTGCCAGCAGCCAAGGGATGAACCAGCCCCAGCATTTT. This codes for CASSQGMNQPQHF.

The chain couples TRBV4-3 to TRBJ2-1, with D maybe TRBD1 (6 bases). The CDR3 length is 13 residues. Trimming left V 3 bases short and J 8 bases short, with 11 bases between. The germline gives CDR1 LGHNA, CDR2 YSLEER. The CDR3 DNA is TGCGCCAGCAGCCAGGGTAGGGGGTATGAGCAGTTCTTC. It specifies CASSQGRGYEQFF.

The V call is TRBV7-8, the J call TRBJ2-3; 10 bases fit TRBD2. The V gene end was trimmed by 5 bases and the J gene end by 2 bases; junction bases not matched to a gene: 4. The CDR3 consists of 15 residues. Germline V lookup: CDR1 SGHVS, CDR2 FQNEAQ. This chain's CDR3 is CASSTLAGSTDTQYF. The CDR3 bases are TGTGCCAGCAGCACACTAGCGGGGTCCACAGATACGCAGTATTTT.

For the CDR3, the DNA is TGTGCCAGCCCCAGGGGCCACACTGAAGCTTTCTTT. Protein: CASPRGHTEAFF. The V gene is TRBV2, the J gene TRBJ1-1, with a possible D match to TRBD1 (6 bases). Trimming left V 8 bases short and J 3 bases short, with 10 bases between. Germline CDR1 and CDR2: SNHLY and FYNNEI. The CDR3 consists of 12 residues.

This rearrangement joins TRBV7-9 to TRBJ2-4; maybe TRBD2 (6 bases). Germline V lookup: CDR1 SEHNR, CDR2 FQNEAQ (reference sequence). The CDR3 contains 15 residues. The V gene lost 1 base and the J gene lost 3 bases, with 10 bases spanning the gap. As DNA, the CDR3 is TGTGCCAGCAGCTTAGGGGGGGACGACAAAAACATTCAGTACTTC. This gives the protein CASSLGGDDKNIQYF.

The chain uses TRBV15 and TRBJ1-1; 7 bases align to TRBD1. CDR1 is LNHNV, CDR2 YYDKDF, per germline (reference sequence). The V segment lost 3 bases and the J segment 4 bases; nucleotides outside the gene matches: 5. The CDR3 contains 14 residues. The CDR3: CATSSMTGSTEAFF. In DNA form, the CDR3 reads TGTGCCACCAGCAGCATGACAGGGTCCACTGAAGCTTTCTTT.

The chain combines TRBV27 with TRBJ2-2; possibly TRBD1 for D (5 bases). Trimming took off 2 bases at V and 0 bases at J, with 22 bases between the two ends. From germline, CDR1 is MNHEY and CDR2 SMNVEV (reference sequence). The CDR3 has 20 residues. The CDR3 here is CASSLPPAGPRNANTGELFF. In DNA form, the CDR3 reads TGTGCCAGCAGTTTACCCCCCGCAGGGCCACGAAATGCGAACACCGGGGAGCTGTTTTTT.

The V and J genes are TRBV29-1 and TRBJ1-2; D call uncertain. This CDR3 contains 13 residues. Trimming took off 6 bases at V and 4 bases at J, with 15 bases between the two ends. Germline loops: CDR1 SQVTM, CDR2 ANQGSEA. The CDR3 nucleotides are TGCAGCGTACATTTAGGGTTATCCTATGGCTACACCTTC. It translates to CSVHLGLSYGYTF.

This chain links TRBV3-1 with TRBJ2-7; TRBD1 might be the D (5 bases). The germline V and J ends were trimmed by 1 base and 5 bases, with 9 bases remaining between them. The CDR3 is made up of 13 amino acids. Looked up from germline, CDR1 is LGHDT and CDR2 is YNNKEL (reference sequence). CDR3 DNA sequence: TGTGCCAGCAGCCAAGGCGCCAGGGACGAGCAGTACTTC. Amino acids: CASSQGARDEQYF.